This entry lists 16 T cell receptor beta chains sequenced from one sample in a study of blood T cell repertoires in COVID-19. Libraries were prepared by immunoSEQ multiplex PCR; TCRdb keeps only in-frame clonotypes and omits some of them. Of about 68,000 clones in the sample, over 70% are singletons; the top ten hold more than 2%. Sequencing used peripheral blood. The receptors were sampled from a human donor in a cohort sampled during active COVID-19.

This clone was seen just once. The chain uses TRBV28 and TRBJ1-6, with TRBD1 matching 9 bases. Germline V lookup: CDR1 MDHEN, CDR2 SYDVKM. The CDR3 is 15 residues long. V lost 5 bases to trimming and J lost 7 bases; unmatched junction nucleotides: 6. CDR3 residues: CASSPLGQGNSPLHF. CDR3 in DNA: TGTGCCAGCAGTCCCCTGGGACAGGGAAATTCACCCCTCCACTTT.

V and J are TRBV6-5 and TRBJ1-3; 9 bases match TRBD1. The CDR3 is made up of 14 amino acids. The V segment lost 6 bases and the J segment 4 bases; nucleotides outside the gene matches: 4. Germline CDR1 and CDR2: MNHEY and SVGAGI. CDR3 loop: CASSRDRVGNTIYF. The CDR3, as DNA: TGTGCCAGCAGCCGGGACAGGGTGGGAAACACCATATATTTT.

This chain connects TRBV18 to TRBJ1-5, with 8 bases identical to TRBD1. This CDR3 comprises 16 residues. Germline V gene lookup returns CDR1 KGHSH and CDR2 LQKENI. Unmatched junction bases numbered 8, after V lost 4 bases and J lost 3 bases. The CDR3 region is CASSLATGANNQPQHF. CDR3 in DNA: TGTGCCAGCTCACTTGCGACAGGGGCCAACAATCAGCCCCAGCATTTT.

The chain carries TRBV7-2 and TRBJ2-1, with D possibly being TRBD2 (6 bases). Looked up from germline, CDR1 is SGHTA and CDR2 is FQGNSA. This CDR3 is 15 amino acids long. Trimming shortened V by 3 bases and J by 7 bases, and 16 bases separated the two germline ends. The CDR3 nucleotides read TGTGCCAGCAGCTTCGTAGCGGATAGTATGAATGAGCAGTTCTTC. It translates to CASSFVADSMNEQFF. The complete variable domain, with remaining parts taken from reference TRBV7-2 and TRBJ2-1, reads GAGVSQSPSNKVTEKGKDVELRCDPISGHTALYWYRQSLGQGLEFLIYFQGNSAPDKSGLPSDRFSAERTGGSVSTLTIQRTQQEDSAVYLCASSFVADSMNEQFFGPGTRLTVL.

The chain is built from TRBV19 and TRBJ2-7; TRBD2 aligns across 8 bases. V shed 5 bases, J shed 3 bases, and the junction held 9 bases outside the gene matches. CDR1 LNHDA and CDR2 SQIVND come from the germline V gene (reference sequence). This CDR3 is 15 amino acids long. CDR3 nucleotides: TGTGCCAGTAGTTCCCCCCGGGAGGGCCACTACGAGCAGTACTTC. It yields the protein CASSSPREGHYEQYF.

The CDR3 region has the DNA TGCGCCAGCAGTGATAGGACAGGGAGGGACTATGGCTACACCTTC. This encodes CASSDRTGRDYGYTF. The chain employs TRBV10-1 and TRBJ1-2; TRBD1 agrees at 8 bases. Germline V gene data show CDR1 as WNHNN and CDR2 as SYGVQD (reference sequence). Losses at the gene ends were 3 bases for V and 3 bases for J; bases not matched to a gene: 6. There are 15 residues in the CDR3.

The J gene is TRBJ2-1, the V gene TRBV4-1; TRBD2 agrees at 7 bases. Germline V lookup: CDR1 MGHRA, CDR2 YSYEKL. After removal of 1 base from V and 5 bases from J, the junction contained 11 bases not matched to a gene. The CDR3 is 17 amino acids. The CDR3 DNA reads TGCGCCAGCAGCCAAGGATTCCAAACTAGCGCCAACAATGAGCAGTTCTTC. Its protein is CASSQGFQTSANNEQFF.

The CDR3 loop is CASSPKRLAGGETQYF. CDR3 sequence (DNA): TGCGCCAGCAGCCCCAAGAGGCTAGCGGGCGGGGAGACCCAGTACTTC. The chain is built from TRBV4-1 and TRBJ2-5; the match to TRBD2 covers 8 bases. The V gene end was trimmed by 4 bases and the J gene end by 5 bases; junction bases not matched to a gene: 12. The CDR3 length is 16 residues. CDR1 is MGHRA, CDR2 YSYEKL, per germline.

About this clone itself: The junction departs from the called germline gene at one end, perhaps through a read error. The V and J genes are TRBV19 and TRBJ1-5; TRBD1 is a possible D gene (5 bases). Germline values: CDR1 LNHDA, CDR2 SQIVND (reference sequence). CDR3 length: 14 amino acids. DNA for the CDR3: TGTGCCAGTAGTACGTGGACACATTCTCAGGCCCAGCATTTT. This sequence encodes CASSTWTHSQAQHF.

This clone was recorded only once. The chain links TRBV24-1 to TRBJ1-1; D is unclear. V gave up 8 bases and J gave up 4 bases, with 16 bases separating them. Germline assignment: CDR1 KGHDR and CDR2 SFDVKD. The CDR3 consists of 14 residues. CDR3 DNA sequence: TGTGCCACCACTACGTCCGGGGAAGGCACTGAAGCTTTCTTT. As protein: CATTTSGEGTEAFF.

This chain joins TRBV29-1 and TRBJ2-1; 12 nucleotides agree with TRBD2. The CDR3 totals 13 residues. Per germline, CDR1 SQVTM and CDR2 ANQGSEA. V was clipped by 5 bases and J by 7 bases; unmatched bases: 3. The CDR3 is CSVLAGGKNEQFF. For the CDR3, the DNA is TGCAGCGTTCTAGCGGGGGGGAAGAATGAGCAGTTCTTC.

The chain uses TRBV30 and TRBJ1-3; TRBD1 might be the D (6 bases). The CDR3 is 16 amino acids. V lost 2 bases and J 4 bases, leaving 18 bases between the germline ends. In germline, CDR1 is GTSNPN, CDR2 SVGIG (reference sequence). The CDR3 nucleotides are TGTGCCTGGAGTCAAACGGGGGGGGCGCGGGGAAACACCATATATTTT. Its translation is CAWSQTGGARGNTIYF.

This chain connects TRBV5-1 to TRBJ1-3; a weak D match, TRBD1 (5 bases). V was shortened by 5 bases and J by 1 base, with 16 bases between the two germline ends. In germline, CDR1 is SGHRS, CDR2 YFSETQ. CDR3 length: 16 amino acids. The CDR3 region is CASSLYDGGSGNTIYF. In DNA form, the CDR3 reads TGCGCCAGCAGTCTATACGACGGGGGATCTGGAAACACCATATATTTT. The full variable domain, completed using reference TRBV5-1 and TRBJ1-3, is KAGVTQTPRYLIKTRGQQVTLSCSPISGHRSVSWYQQTPGQGLQFLFEYFSETQRNKGNFPGRFSGRQFSNSRSEMNVSTLELGDSALYLCASSLYDGGSGNTIYFGEGSWLTVV.

CDR3: CASSLGAGYEQYF. CDR3 nucleotide sequence: TGTGCCAGCAGCTTAGGGGCAGGTTACGAGCAGTACTTC. The chain has TRBV11-2 and TRBJ2-7; no definite D call. V was shortened by 1 base and J by 4 bases, with 8 bases between the two germline ends. CDR1 and CDR2 from the germline V gene are SGHAT and FQNNGV. This CDR3 region has 13 residues.

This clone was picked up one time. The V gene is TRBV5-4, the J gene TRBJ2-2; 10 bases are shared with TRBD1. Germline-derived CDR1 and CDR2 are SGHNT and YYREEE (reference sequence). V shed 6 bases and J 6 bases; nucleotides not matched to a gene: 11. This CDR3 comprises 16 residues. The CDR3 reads CASNKIGTGVPGELFF. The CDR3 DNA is TGTGCCAGCAACAAGATAGGGACAGGGGTCCCCGGGGAGCTGTTTTTT.

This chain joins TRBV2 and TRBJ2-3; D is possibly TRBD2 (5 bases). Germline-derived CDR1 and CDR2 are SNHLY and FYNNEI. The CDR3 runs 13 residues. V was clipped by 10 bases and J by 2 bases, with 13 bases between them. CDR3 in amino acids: CAIGLRITDTQYF. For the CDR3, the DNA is TGTGCCATCGGACTTCGCATCACAGATACGCAGTATTTT.